Below are 30 T cell receptor beta chains sequenced from a single sample in a study of blood T cell repertoires in COVID-19. The method was immunoSEQ multiplex PCR; TCRdb's version includes in-frame clones alone and lacks a portion of them. The sample includes more than 450,000 clones, approximately 86% of them seen just once. The sequenced sample was PBMCs or T cells enriched from blood (not recorded which). Receptors were obtained from a young woman who had recovered from COVID-19.

This chain joins TRBV5-6 and TRBJ1-2; D might be TRBD1 (5 bases). The CDR3 runs to 14 residues. Germline loops: CDR1 SGHDT, CDR2 YYEEEE. The V and J ends lost 0 bases and 2 bases respectively, with 8 bases between them. The CDR3 region is CASSLGTQNYGYTF. CDR3 DNA: TGTGCCAGCAGCTTGGGGACACAGAACTATGGCTACACCTTC.

In this sample, this clone turned up a few times. The chain is built from TRBV6-5 and TRBJ1-6; TRBD1 aligns across 10 bases. The CDR3 loop spans 14 amino acids. The junction had 4 bases not matched to a gene; V was cut back by 6 bases and J by 8 bases. Germline assignment: CDR1 MNHEY and CDR2 SVGAGI. The CDR3 protein is CASRGGTGDSPLHF. CDR3 nucleotide sequence: TGTGCCAGCAGGGGGGGGACAGGGGATTCACCCCTCCACTTT.

A word on this clone: Germline is not matched at one junction end, which may reflect a read error. The chain has TRBV10-3 and TRBJ1-6, with 8 bases aligning to TRBD1. Germline V CDR1 and CDR2: ENHRY, SYGVKD. The CDR3 contains 16 residues. CDR3 loop: CVISDGQGANNLPLHF. The CDR3 DNA is TGTGTCATCAGTGATGGGCAGGGGGCAAATAATTTACCCCTCCACTTT.

This rearrangement joins TRBV27 to TRBJ2-7, with D perhaps matching TRBD1 (6 bases). Germline V lookup: CDR1 MNHEY, CDR2 SMNVEV (reference sequence). Between the trimmed V and J ends, which lost 3 bases and 0 bases, there was a span of 6 bases. The CDR3 is 13 amino acids. The CDR3 DNA reads as TGTGCCAGCAGTTTGGGACACTCCTACGAGCAGTACTTC. Its translation is CASSLGHSYEQYF.

The chain recombines TRBV24-1 with TRBJ2-3; no firm D call. CDR3 length equals 13 residues. V was clipped by 7 bases and J by 1 base, with 8 bases between them. Per germline, CDR1 KGHDR and CDR2 SFDVKD. As DNA, the CDR3 is TGTGCCACCAGCCAACAAGGCACAGATACGCAGTATTTT. Amino acids: CATSQQGTDTQYF.

The V call is TRBV10-3, the J call TRBJ2-7, with 9 nucleotides matching TRBD1. Trimming took 4 bases from V and 4 from J; bases not matched to a gene: 8. Germline V gene sequence: CDR1 ENHRY, CDR2 SYGVKD. The CDR3 runs to 15 residues. The CDR3 nucleotides are TGTGCCATCAGTGGGGCGGGACAGGGTTCATACGAGCAGTACTTC. This encodes CAISGAGQGSYEQYF.

In its sample, this clone was seen a few times. This chain links TRBV27 with TRBJ1-4; D may be TRBD1 (5 bases). This CDR3 is 15 amino acids long. From germline, CDR1 is MNHEY and CDR2 SMNVEV (reference sequence). Trimming stripped 4 bases from V and 7 bases from J, with 16 bases between. CDR3 bases: TGTGCCAGCAGTTCCTCCTGGGGGGGTACTGAAAAACTGTTTTTT. This translates into CASSSSWGGTEKLFF.

V usage is TRBV6-1 and J usage is TRBJ2-1, with D perhaps matching TRBD2 (6 bases). Germline CDR1 MNHNS, CDR2 SASEGT. V was shortened by 2 bases and J by 7 bases, with 18 bases between the two germline ends. The CDR3 has 16 amino acids. The chain's CDR3 is CASSELMGGRGNEQFF. The CDR3, as DNA: TGTGCCAGCAGTGAATTGATGGGGGGACGTGGTAATGAGCAGTTCTTC.

The rearrangement links TRBV5-6 to TRBJ1-2, with 7 bases matching TRBD1. The germline V gene encodes CDR1 SGHDT and CDR2 YYEEEE. V lost 4 bases to trimming and J lost 4 bases; unmatched junction nucleotides: 10. The CDR3 has 15 amino acids. Here the CDR3 reads CASSPVNRGPYGYTF. The CDR3 DNA reads TGTGCCAGCAGCCCTGTCAACAGGGGACCCTATGGCTACACCTTC.

The rearrangement joins TRBV25-1 to TRBJ1-2, with 9 bases lining up with TRBD1. Germline values: CDR1 MGHDK, CDR2 SYGVNS. CDR3 size: 15 residues. Losses at the gene ends were 1 base for V and 5 bases for J; bases not matched to a gene: 5. The CDR3 nucleotides read TGTGCCAGCAGTGAATTGGGGGACAGGGAGTATGGCTACACCTTC. It is translated as CASSELGDREYGYTF.

The chain carries TRBV28 and TRBJ1-2; D may be TRBD1 (5 bases). This CDR3 is 13 amino acids long. Trimming left V 4 bases short and J 1 base short, with 7 bases between. CDR1 and CDR2 from the germline V gene are MDHEN and SYDVKM. DNA of the CDR3: TGTGCCAGCAGTTCGCAGGGTAACTATGGCTACACCTTC. Translated, it gives CASSSQGNYGYTF.

The chain links TRBV7-2 to TRBJ1-3; D perhaps matches TRBD1 (6 bases). The CDR3 consists of 17 residues. The germline gives CDR1 SGHTA, CDR2 FQGNSA. V lost 4 bases to trimming and J lost 2 bases, with 18 bases between them. The CDR3 reads CASSSTLTGSAGNTIYF. The CDR3 DNA reads TGTGCCAGCAGCTCTACCCTAACAGGGTCGGCTGGAAACACCATATATTTT.

The J gene is TRBJ1-4, the V gene TRBV28; D is uncertain. Deletions cut 3 bases from V and 0 bases from J, with 5 bases between. CDR3 length: 14 residues. Germline CDR1 MDHEN, CDR2 SYDVKM. The CDR3 bases are TGTGCCAGCAGTTTGGAGGCAACTAATGAAAAACTGTTTTTT. The encoded protein is CASSLEATNEKLFF.

The V call is TRBV19, the J call TRBJ2-7, with 7 nucleotides matching TRBD1. V lost 6 bases and J lost 4; bases outside the gene matches: 12. CDR1 and CDR2 from the germline V gene are LNHDA and SQIVND (reference sequence). The CDR3 sequence is 15 residues long. In DNA form, the CDR3 reads TGTGCCAGTAGGCTCACAGGGGATCAGTATTACGAGCAGTACTTC. It is translated as CASRLTGDQYYEQYF.

This sequence joins TRBV6-5 and TRBJ1-5; D unclear. The germline V gene encodes CDR1 MNHEY and CDR2 SVGAGI. The CDR3 runs to 14 residues. V was clipped by 4 bases and J by 4 bases, with 11 bases between them. CDR3 in DNA: TGTGCCAGCAGTTCCTCCCGGGGAAATCAGCCCCAGCATTTT. Amino acids: CASSSSRGNQPQHF.

This chain joins TRBV6-4 and TRBJ1-1; D gene ambiguous. Germline CDR1 and CDR2: MRHNA and SNTAGT. The V gene lost 11 bases and the J gene lost 8 bases, with 36 bases spanning the gap. CDR3 length: 18 amino acids. CDR3 nucleotide sequence: TGTGCCGGGGTTCTCTTGCGGGAGGGAAAAGGTTGGGCGTTCGAAGCTTTCTTT. Its protein is CAGVLLREGKGWAFEAFF.

The rearrangement links TRBV9 to TRBJ1-4; maybe TRBD1 (6 bases). The CDR3 runs 17 residues. V was cut by 5 bases and J by 6 bases, with 23 bases left in between. In germline, CDR1 is SGDLS, CDR2 YYNGEE. The CDR3 DNA sequence: TGTGCCAGCAGTCCAACCCCAGGGGCCCCTGGATATGAAAAACTGTTTTTT. This gives the protein CASSPTPGAPGYEKLFF.

The chain employs TRBV7-3 and TRBJ1-2; TRBD1 aligns across 8 bases. J gave up 1 base and V 5 bases, and 3 bases lay outside the gene matches. Per the germline V gene, CDR1 is SGHTA and CDR2 is FQGTGA. The CDR3 length is 14 residues. The CDR3 DNA is TGTGCCAGCAGCCCGACAGGGGATAACTATGGCTACACCTTC. Protein sequence: CASSPTGDNYGYTF.

In DNA, the CDR3 is TGTGCCAGCTCCTCCGGGGGGGATTCCTACAATGAGCAGTTCTTC. Its protein is CASSSGGDSYNEQFF. The chain joins TRBV28 to TRBJ2-1; 8 nucleotides line up with TRBD2. In germline, CDR1 is MDHEN, CDR2 SYDVKM. This CDR3 comprises 15 residues. The trim removed 8 bases at V and 1 base at J, leaving 7 bases unmatched.

The V call is TRBV18, the J call TRBJ1-2, with 7 bases lining up with TRBD1. Trimming removed 6 bases from V and 8 bases from J; junction bases left unmatched: 9. The CDR3 runs 13 residues. Germline loops: CDR1 KGHSH, CDR2 LQKENI. In DNA, the CDR3 is TGTGCCAGCTCCTCGACAGGGCCGGACGGCTACACCTTC. It codes for CASSSTGPDGYTF.

CDR3 sequence: CAISEPGQGENQPQHF. The DNA for the CDR3 is TGTGCCATCAGTGAGCCGGGACAAGGGGAAAATCAGCCCCAGCATTTT. This chain uses TRBV10-3 with TRBJ1-5; TRBD1 is a possible D gene (6 bases). Germline-derived CDR1 and CDR2 are ENHRY and SYGVKD. V was trimmed by 2 bases and J by 4 bases, leaving 15 bases between them. The CDR3 has 16 residues.

The chain employs TRBV2 and TRBJ2-5, with TRBD1 matching 7 bases. V lost 6 bases to trimming and J lost 1 base; unmatched junction nucleotides: 2. The germline CDR1 and CDR2 sequences are SNHLY and FYNNEI. CDR3 length: 13 amino acids. CDR3 in amino acids: CASRGQIQETQYF. CDR3 sequence (DNA): TGTGCCAGCAGGGGACAGATCCAAGAGACCCAGTACTTC.

The rearrangement uses TRBV2 and TRBJ1-1; 8 nucleotides match TRBD1. The germline gives CDR1 SNHLY, CDR2 FYNNEI. The V gene end was trimmed by 8 bases and the J gene end by 11 bases; junction bases not matched to a gene: 4. The CDR3 is 10 amino acids. The CDR3 DNA sequence: TGTGCCAGCGGGGGACAGGACGCTTTCTTT. Encoded protein: CASGGQDAFF. The full variable domain, with the rest looked up from reference TRBV2 and TRBJ1-1, is EPEVTQTPSHQVTQMGQEVILRCVPISNHLYFYWYRQILGQKVEFLVSFYNNEISEKSEIFDDQFSVERPDGSNFTLKIRSTKLEDSAMYFCASGGQDAFFGQGTRLTVV.

The rearrangement links TRBV11-2 to TRBJ2-1, with D perhaps TRBD2 (7 bases). Between the trimmed V and J ends, which lost 4 bases and 5 bases, there was a span of 15 bases. The CDR3 is 15 amino acids. Germline CDR1 and CDR2: SGHAT and FQNNGV. The CDR3 spells CASSWGGGQNNEQFF. CDR3 coding DNA: TGTGCCAGCAGCTGGGGGGGCGGTCAAAACAATGAGCAGTTCTTC.

The V gene is TRBV12-5, the J gene TRBJ2-2; D is possibly TRBD2 (5 bases). Trimming pared 0 bases from V and 8 bases from J, leaving 25 bases between. The CDR3 consists of 19 residues. From germline, CDR1 is LGHNT and CDR2 FRNRAP. CDR3 loop: CASGLVTLRRFGTSGELFF. The DNA for the CDR3 is TGTGCTAGTGGTTTGGTAACTTTGCGGAGGTTTGGAACGTCGGGGGAGCTGTTTTTT.

V is TRBV11-2 and J is TRBJ2-7; D ambiguous. The CDR3 extends over 12 amino acids. Germline V gene data show CDR1 as SGHAT and CDR2 as FQNNGV. V lost 5 bases to trimming and J lost 3 bases, with 8 bases between them. Written as DNA, the CDR3 is TGTGCCAGCAGCATGTTTAGCTACGAGCAGTACTTC. Its protein product is CASSMFSYEQYF.

The V gene is TRBV5-1, the J gene TRBJ1-4; D gene ambiguous. The CDR3 has 16 residues. The germline V and J ends were trimmed by 0 bases and 0 bases, with 9 bases remaining between them. From germline, CDR1 is SGHRS and CDR2 YFSETQ. CDR3 bases: TGCGCCAGCAGCTTGGCCCCGGTTGCAACTAATGAAAAACTGTTTTTT. Amino acid sequence: CASSLAPVATNEKLFF.

V gene TRBV14 combines with J gene TRBJ2-5; D is unclear. Germline V gene data show CDR1 as SGHDN and CDR2 as FVKESK. The CDR3 has 12 residues. Between the trimmed V and J ends, which lost 1 base and 5 bases, there was a span of 5 bases. Here the CDR3 reads CASSQVGETQYF. In DNA form, the CDR3 reads TGTGCCAGCAGCCAAGTCGGTGAGACCCAGTACTTC.

The chain recombines TRBV2 with TRBJ2-1, with 14 bases identical to TRBD2. The CDR3 spans 15 residues. The germline V gene encodes CDR1 SNHLY and CDR2 FYNNEI. V lost 7 bases to trimming and J lost 9 bases; unmatched junction nucleotides: 8. The CDR3 DNA reads as TGTGCCAGCACCCGACTAGCGGGGGGGATCGGTGAGCAGTTCTTC. Amino acids: CASTRLAGGIGEQFF.

The genes are TRBV27 and TRBJ2-5; D unclear. The CDR3 consists of 16 residues. V dropped 6 bases and J dropped 9 bases, with 26 bases sitting between them. The germline gives CDR1 MNHEY, CDR2 SMNVEV (reference sequence). CDR3 protein: CASRKKTLAGGTAQYF. CDR3 bases: TGTGCCAGCAGAAAAAAGACACTGGCCGGTGGAACGGCCCAGTACTTC.